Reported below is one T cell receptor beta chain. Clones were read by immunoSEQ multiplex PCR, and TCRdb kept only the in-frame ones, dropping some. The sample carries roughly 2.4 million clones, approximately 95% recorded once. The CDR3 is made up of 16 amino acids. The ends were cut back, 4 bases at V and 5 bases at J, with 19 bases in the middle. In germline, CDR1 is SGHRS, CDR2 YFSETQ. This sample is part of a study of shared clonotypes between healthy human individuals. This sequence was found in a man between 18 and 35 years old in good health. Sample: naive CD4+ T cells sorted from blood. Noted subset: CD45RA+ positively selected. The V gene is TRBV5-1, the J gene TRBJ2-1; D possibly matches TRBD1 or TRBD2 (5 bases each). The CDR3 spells CASSIGPPGTNNEQFF. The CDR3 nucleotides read TGCGCCAGCAGCATTGGGCCGCCGGGGACCAACAATGAGCAGTTCTTC.